The clone carrying this T cell receptor beta chain has a count of ten or more. The antigen remains undetermined. Separate cDNA molecules received unique molecular identifiers, which the library attached to them. TCRdb itself ran the RACE reads through MiXCR, one entry per CDR3 protein. The repertoire holds more than 300,000 distinct CDR3 sequences, with 4.5% to 5.5% as singletons. This specimen comes from a study of human T cells and chemical hapten exposure. The CDR3 spans 15 residues. V gave up 4 bases and J gave up 2 bases, with 13 bases separating them. Germline CDR1 is SGHAT and CDR2 is FQNNGV. Time point meaning: pre-sensitization, week 0. Sample treatment: therapeutic diphenylcyclopropenone sensitization with weekly scalp DPC. Samples of blood were obtained prior to the application of each patch test. Study-wide results and limits: Patch test score showed a positive correlation with PT1 expanded TCR counts.

The starting material was whole blood, obtained in connection with sensitization to the hapten diphenylcyclopropenone (DPC). The sequence was collected from a woman between 18 and 30 years old with alopecia areata. Some clones in this sample may be carry-over from other donors' samples. The rearrangement uses TRBV11-2 and TRBJ2-3; TRBD1 or TRBD2 may be the D gene (5 bases each). The chain's CDR3 is CASSWSSGATDTQYF. CDR3 coding DNA: TGTGCCAGCAGCTGGTCCTCCGGGGCCACAGATACGCAGTATTTT.